This T cell receptor beta chain is drawn from a study of Ad26.COV2.S vaccination and SARS-CoV-2 variants. The data were produced by immunoSEQ multiplex PCR, yet TCRdb's version contains in-frame clones alone and is incomplete. Of under 600,000 clones in the sample, 89% were seen once. V was shortened by 5 bases and J by 0 bases, with 13 bases between the two germline ends. Germline V lookup: CDR1 MDHEN, CDR2 SYDVKM. This CDR3 has 16 residues. The treatment is: around 19 received Ad26.COV2.S at low or high dose, single or two shots; about 5 received placebo; per-sample allocation not given. Following the first vaccine or placebo injection, samples were taken on day 63.

The receptor was isolated from a person between 18 and 60 years old who received the Ad26.COV2.S COVID-19 vaccine or a placebo. The material sequenced was peripheral blood, taken in a trial of Ad26.COV2.S vaccine versus placebo. The gene calls are TRBV28 and TRBJ2-2, with D tentatively TRBD1 (6 bases). The CDR3 bases are TGTGCCAGCAGTGACCGACGACAGGCGAACACCGGGGAGCTGTTTTTT. Residues: CASSDRRQANTGELFF.